A selection of T cell receptor beta chains follows, all from one sample in a study of radiation and T cells in renal cell carcinoma. The repertoire was sequenced with immunoSEQ multiplex PCR; TCRdb's copy has only in-frame clones and lacks some. The repertoire includes around 180,000 clones, around 89% of them detected once, and approximately 10% sits in the top ten. The starting material was blood, obtained from a patient whose treatment included radiotherapy and nephrectomy. Receptors originate from a woman between 45 and 60 years old with renal cell carcinoma. Both conserved end residues are part of each CDR3. The order of the fields is J gene, D gene, clone size, V gene, CDR3 protein, CDR3 DNA. A D gene is named only where the DNA matches it firmly. Clone size is not always given. Where it is, it says once, few, many or a class for expanded clones.

J gene: TRBJ2-7
D gene: TRBD2
clone size: once
V gene: TRBV29-1
CDR3 protein: CSVEDLGLAGGPGQYF
CDR3 DNA: TGCAGCGTTGAAGATTTAGGACTAGCGGGGGGACCGGGACAGTACTTC

J gene: TRBJ2-7
D gene: NA
clone size: NA
V gene: TRBV7-8
CDR3 protein: CASSSLPSGLSSYEQYF
CDR3 DNA: TGTGCCAGCAGCTCGTTGCCTTCGGGGCTAAGCTCCTACGAGCAGTACTTC

J gene: TRBJ1-2
D gene: TRBD1
clone size: few
V gene: TRBV19
CDR3 protein: CASSTDRDNYGYTF
CDR3 DNA: TGTGCCAGTAGTACAGACAGGGATAACTATGGCTACACCTTC

J gene: TRBJ1-5
D gene: NA
clone size: few
V gene: TRBV2
CDR3 protein: CASSEGGGRKPQHF
CDR3 DNA: TGTGCCAGCAGTGAGGGGGGGGGCCGTAAGCCCCAGCATTTT

J gene: TRBJ1-1
D gene: TRBD1
clone size: NA
V gene: TRBV28
CDR3 protein: CAIGQASGNTEAFF
CDR3 DNA: TGTGCCATTGGACAGGCAAGTGGGAACACTGAAGCTTTCTTT

J gene: TRBJ2-2
D gene: NA
clone size: NA
V gene: TRBV19
CDR3 protein: CASTGLLNTGELFF
CDR3 DNA: TGTGCCAGTACGGGACTCTTGAACACCGGGGAGCTGTTTTTT

J gene: TRBJ1-1
D gene: NA
clone size: NA
V gene: TRBV2
CDR3 protein: CASSDTEAFF
CDR3 DNA: TGTGCCAGCAGTGATACTGAAGCTTTCTTT

J gene: TRBJ2-3
D gene: TRBD2
clone size: NA
V gene: TRBV18
CDR3 protein: CASSPAAAGGTDTQYF
CDR3 DNA: TGTGCCAGCTCACCAGCGGCGGCGGGGGGCACAGATACGCAGTATTTT

J gene: TRBJ2-2
D gene: NA
clone size: NA
V gene: TRBV5-1
CDR3 protein: CASSLARQVGTGELFF
CDR3 DNA: TGCGCCAGCAGCTTGGCCAGACAGGTTGGCACCGGGGAGCTGTTTTTT

J gene: TRBJ1-5
D gene: NA
clone size: NA
V gene: TRBV18
CDR3 protein: CASSLTTGHQPQHF
CDR3 DNA: TGTGCCAGCTCACTTACAACAGGGCATCAGCCCCAGCATTTT

J gene: TRBJ1-2
D gene: TRBD1
clone size: NA
V gene: TRBV5-1
CDR3 protein: CASSPRQGASDGYTF
CDR3 DNA: TGCGCCAGCAGCCCCCGACAGGGGGCGTCTGATGGCTACACCTTC

J gene: TRBJ2-2
D gene: NA
clone size: NA
V gene: TRBV9
CDR3 protein: CASSVAGGLSNTGELFF
CDR3 DNA: TGTGCCAGCAGCGTAGCTGGAGGACTGAGTAACACCGGGGAGCTGTTTTTT

J gene: TRBJ2-7
D gene: TRBD1
clone size: NA
V gene: TRBV6-1
CDR3 protein: CASTLGGTGLIEQYF
CDR3 DNA: TGTGCCAGCACCCTGGGGGGGACAGGGCTTATAGAGCAGTACTTC

J gene: TRBJ2-6
D gene: NA
clone size: NA
V gene: TRBV2
CDR3 protein: CASRPYASGANVLTF
CDR3 DNA: TGTGCCAGCAGGCCGTATGCCTCTGGGGCCAACGTCCTGACTTTC

J gene: TRBJ2-1
D gene: TRBD2
clone size: NA
V gene: TRBV19
CDR3 protein: CASHRNIGGGGASEQFF
CDR3 DNA: TGTGCCAGTCACCGCAACATCGGCGGCGGGGGGGCTAGTGAGCAGTTCTTC

J gene: TRBJ1-6
D gene: TRBD1
clone size: once
V gene: TRBV7-9
CDR3 protein: CASSLVSGGSSPLHF
CDR3 DNA: TGTGCCAGCAGCTTAGTTTCAGGGGGGAGTTCACCCCTCCACTTT

J gene: TRBJ1-6
D gene: NA
clone size: NA
V gene: TRBV9
CDR3 protein: CASSVGWGRSPLHF
CDR3 DNA: TGTGCCAGCAGCGTAGGATGGGGTCGCTCACCCCTCCACTTT

J gene: TRBJ1-4
D gene: NA
clone size: NA
V gene: TRBV2
CDR3 protein: CASTGQLYNEKLFF
CDR3 DNA: TGTGCCAGCACAGGACAGCTTTATAATGAAAAACTGTTTTTT

J gene: TRBJ2-7
D gene: TRBD1
clone size: NA
V gene: TRBV5-5
CDR3 protein: CASSFQGGNYEQYF
CDR3 DNA: TGTGCCAGCAGCTTCCAAGGGGGCAACTACGAGCAGTACTTC

J gene: TRBJ2-3
D gene: NA
clone size: NA
V gene: TRBV6-5
CDR3 protein: CASSYREVTDTQYF
CDR3 DNA: TGTGCCAGCAGTTACAGGGAAGTCACAGATACGCAGTATTTT

J gene: TRBJ1-5
D gene: TRBD1
clone size: NA
V gene: TRBV7-8
CDR3 protein: CASSFGTGEDQPQHF
CDR3 DNA: TGTGCCAGCAGCTTCGGGACAGGCGAAGACCAGCCCCAGCATTTT

J gene: TRBJ2-5
D gene: TRBD1
clone size: once
V gene: TRBV9
CDR3 protein: CASSVTGRETQYF
CDR3 DNA: TGTGCCAGCAGCGTGACAGGGAGAGAGACCCAGTACTTC